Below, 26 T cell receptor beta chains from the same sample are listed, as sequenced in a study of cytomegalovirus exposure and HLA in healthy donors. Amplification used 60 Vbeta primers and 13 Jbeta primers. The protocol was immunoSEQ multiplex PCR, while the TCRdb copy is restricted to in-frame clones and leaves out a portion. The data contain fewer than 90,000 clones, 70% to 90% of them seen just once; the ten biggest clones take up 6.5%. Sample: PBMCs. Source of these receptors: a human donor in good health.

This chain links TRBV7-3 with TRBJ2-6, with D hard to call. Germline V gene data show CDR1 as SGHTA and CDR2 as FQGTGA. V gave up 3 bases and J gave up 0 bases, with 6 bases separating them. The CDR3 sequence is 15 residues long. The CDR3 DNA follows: TGTGCCAGCAGCTTTTCTCCCTCTGGGGCCAACGTCCTGACTTTC. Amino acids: CASSFSPSGANVLTF.

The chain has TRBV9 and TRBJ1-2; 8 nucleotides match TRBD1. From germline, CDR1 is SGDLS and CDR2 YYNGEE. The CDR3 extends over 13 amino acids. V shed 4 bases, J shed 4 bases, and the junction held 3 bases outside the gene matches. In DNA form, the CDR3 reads TGTGCCAGCAGCTATGGACAGGGCTATGGCTACACCTTC. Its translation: CASSYGQGYGYTF.

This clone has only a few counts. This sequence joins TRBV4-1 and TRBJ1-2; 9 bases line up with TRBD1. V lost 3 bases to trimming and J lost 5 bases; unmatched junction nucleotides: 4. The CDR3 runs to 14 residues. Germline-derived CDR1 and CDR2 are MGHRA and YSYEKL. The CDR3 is CASSQNRGLYGYTF. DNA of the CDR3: TGCGCCAGCAGCCAGAACAGGGGGCTTTATGGCTACACCTTC.

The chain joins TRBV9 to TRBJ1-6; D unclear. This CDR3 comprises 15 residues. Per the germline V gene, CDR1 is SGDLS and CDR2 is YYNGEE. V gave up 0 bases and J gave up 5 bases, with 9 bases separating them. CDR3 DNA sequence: TGTGCCAGCAGCGTAGATGGCCAGAATAATTCACCCCTCCACTTT. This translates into CASSVDGQNNSPLHF. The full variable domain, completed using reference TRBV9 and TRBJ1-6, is DSGVTQTPKHLITATGQRVTLRCSPRSGDLSVYWYQQSLDQGLQFLIQYYNGEERAKGNILERFSAQQFPDLHSELNLSSLELGDSALYFCASSVDGQNNSPLHFGNGTRLTVT.

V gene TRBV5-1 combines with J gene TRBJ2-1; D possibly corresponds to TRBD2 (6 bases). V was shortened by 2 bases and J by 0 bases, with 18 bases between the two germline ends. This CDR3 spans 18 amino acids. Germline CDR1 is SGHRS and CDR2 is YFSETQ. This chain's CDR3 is CASSFYLGGTGSYNEQFF. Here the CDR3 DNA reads TGCGCCAGCAGCTTCTACCTTGGAGGGACGGGCTCCTACAATGAGCAGTTCTTC.

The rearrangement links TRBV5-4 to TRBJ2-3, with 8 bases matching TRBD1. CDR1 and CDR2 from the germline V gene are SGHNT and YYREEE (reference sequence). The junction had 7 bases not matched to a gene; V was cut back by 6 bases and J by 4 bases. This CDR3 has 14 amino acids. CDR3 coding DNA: TGTGCCAGCATCATGCAGGGGGCTGCAGATACGCAGTATTTT. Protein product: CASIMQGAADTQYF.

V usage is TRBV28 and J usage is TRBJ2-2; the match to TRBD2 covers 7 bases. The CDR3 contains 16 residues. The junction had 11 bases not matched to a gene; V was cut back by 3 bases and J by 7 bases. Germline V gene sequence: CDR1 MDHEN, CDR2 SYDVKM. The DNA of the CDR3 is TGTGCCAGCAGTTTGGACCCCCGCGGGGGAGGCGGGGAGCTGTTTTTT. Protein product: CASSLDPRGGGGELFF.

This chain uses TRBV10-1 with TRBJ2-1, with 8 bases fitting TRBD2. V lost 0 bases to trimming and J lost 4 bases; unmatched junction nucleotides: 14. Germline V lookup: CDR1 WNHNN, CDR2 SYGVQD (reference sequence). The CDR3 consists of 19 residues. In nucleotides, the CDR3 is TGCGCCAGCAGTGAGTCGAAGGGGTGGAGCGGGGGCCCGTACAATGAGCAGTTCTTC. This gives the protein CASSESKGWSGGPYNEQFF.

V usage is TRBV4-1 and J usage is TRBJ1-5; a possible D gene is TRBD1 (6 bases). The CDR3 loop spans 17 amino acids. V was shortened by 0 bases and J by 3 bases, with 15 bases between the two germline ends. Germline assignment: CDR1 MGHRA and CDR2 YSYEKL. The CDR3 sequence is CASSQEGAGSFNQPQHF. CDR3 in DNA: TGCGCCAGCAGCCAAGAGGGGGCAGGCTCTTTCAATCAGCCCCAGCATTTT.

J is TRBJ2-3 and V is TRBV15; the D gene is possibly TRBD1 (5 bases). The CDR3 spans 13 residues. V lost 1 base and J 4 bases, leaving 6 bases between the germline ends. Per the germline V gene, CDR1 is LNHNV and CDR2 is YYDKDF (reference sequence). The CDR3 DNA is TGTGCCACCAGCAGAGTCAGGGCAGATACGCAGTATTTT. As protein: CATSRVRADTQYF.

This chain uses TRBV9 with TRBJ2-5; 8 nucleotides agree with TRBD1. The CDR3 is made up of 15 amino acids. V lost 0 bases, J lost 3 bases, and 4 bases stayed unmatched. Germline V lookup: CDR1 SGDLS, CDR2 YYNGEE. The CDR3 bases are TGTGCCAGCAGCGTAGCATGGACAGGGAAAGAGACCCAGTACTTC. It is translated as CASSVAWTGKETQYF.

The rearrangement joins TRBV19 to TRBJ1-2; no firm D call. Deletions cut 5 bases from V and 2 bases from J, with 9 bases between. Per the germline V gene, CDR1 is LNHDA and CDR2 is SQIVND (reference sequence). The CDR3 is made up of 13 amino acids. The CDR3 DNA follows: TGTGCCAGTAGTTCCACGCAGAACTATGGCTACACCTTC. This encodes CASSSTQNYGYTF.

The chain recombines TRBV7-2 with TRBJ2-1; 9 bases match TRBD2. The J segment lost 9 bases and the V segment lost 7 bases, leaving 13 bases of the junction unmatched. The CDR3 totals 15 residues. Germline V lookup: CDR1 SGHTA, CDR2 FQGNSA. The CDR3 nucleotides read TGTGCCAGCACCGGTTTGGCTAGCGGGGCGGGTGAGCAGTTCTTC. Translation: CASTGLASGAGEQFF.

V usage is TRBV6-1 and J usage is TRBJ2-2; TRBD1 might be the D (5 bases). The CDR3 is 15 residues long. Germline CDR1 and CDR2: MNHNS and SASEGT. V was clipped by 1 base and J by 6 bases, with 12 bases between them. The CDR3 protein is CASSEEGRKSGELFF. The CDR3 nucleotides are TGTGCCAGCAGTGAAGAGGGGCGCAAATCCGGGGAGCTGTTTTTT.

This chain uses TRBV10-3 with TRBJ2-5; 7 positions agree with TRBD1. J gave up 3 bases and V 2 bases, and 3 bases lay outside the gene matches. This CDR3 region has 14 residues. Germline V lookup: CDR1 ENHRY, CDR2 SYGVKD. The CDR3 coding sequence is TGTGCCATCAGTGAGCGAGACAGGGAAGAGACCCAGTACTTC. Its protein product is CAISERDREETQYF.

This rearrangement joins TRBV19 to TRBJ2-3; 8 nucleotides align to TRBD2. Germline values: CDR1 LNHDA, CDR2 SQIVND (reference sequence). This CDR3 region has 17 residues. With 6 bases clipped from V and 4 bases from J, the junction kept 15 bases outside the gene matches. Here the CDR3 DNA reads TGTGCCAGTAGCATTACGCTACGCGGCGGGGGGCCAGATACGCAGTATTTT. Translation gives CASSITLRGGGPDTQYF. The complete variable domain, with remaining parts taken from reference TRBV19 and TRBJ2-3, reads DGGITQSPKYLFRKEGQNVTLSCEQNLNHDAMYWYRQDPGQGLRLIYYSQIVNDFQKGDIAEGYSVSREKKESFPLTVTSAQKNPTAFYLCASSITLRGGGPDTQYFGPGTRLTVL.

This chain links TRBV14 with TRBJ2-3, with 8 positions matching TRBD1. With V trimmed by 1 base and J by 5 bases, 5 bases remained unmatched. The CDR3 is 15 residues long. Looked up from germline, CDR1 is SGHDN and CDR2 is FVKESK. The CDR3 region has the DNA TGTGCCAGCAGCCAAGCCAGGGGGCAGGTAGATACGCAGTATTTT. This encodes CASSQARGQVDTQYF.

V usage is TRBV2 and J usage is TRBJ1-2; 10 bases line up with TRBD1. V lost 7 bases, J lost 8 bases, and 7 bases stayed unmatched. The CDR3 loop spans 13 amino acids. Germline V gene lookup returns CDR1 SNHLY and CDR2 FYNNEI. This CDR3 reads CASKTGGAGGYTF. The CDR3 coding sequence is TGTGCCAGCAAGACAGGGGGCGCAGGCGGCTACACCTTC.

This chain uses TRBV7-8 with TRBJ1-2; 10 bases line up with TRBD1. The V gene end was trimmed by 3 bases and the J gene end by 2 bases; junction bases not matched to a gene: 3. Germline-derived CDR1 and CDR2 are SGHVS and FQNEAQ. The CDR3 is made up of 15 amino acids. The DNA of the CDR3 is TGTGCCAGCAGCTTGCTGGGACAGGGGAACTATGGCTACACCTTC. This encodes CASSLLGQGNYGYTF.

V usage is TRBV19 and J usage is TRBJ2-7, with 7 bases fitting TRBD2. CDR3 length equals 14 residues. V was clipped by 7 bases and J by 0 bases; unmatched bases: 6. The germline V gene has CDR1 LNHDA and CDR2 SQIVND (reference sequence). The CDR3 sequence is CASKEAGSSYEQYF. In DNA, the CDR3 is TGTGCCAGTAAGGAAGCGGGGAGCTCCTACGAGCAGTACTTC.

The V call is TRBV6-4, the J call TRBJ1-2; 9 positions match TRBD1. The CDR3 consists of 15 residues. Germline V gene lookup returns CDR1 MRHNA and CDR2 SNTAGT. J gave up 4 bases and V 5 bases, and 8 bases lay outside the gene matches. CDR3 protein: CASSSGTGQVYGYTF. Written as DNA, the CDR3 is TGTGCCAGCAGTTCAGGGACAGGGCAGGTCTATGGCTACACCTTC.

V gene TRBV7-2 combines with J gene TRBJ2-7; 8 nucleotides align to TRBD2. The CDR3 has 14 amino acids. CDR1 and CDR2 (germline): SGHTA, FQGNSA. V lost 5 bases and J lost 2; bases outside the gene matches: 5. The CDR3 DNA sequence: TGTGCCAGCAGCCGCACTAGCGGCCCCTACGAGCAGTACTTC. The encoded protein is CASSRTSGPYEQYF.

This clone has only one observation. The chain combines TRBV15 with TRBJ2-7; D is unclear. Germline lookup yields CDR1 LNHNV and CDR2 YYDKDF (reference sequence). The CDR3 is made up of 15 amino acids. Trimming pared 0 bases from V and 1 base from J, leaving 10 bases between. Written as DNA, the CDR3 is TGTGCCACCAGCAGAGAGAACAGAGAATCCTACGAGCAGTACTTC. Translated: CATSRENRESYEQYF.

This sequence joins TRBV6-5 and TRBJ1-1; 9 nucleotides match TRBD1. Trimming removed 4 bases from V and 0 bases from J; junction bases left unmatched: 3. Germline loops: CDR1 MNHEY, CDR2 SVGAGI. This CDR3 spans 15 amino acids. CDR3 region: CASSSQGALNTEAFF. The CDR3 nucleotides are TGTGCCAGCAGTTCACAGGGGGCCTTGAACACTGAAGCTTTCTTT.

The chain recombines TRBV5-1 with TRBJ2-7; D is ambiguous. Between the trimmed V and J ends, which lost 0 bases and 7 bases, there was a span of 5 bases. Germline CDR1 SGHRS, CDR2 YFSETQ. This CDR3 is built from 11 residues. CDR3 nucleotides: TGCGCCAGCAGCTTGGCGGTTGAGCAGTACTTC. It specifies CASSLAVEQYF. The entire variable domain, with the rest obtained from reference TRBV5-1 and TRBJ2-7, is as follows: KAGVTQTPRYLIKTRGQQVTLSCSPISGHRSVSWYQQTPGQGLQFLFEYFSETQRNKGNFPGRFSGRQFSNSRSEMNVSTLELGDSALYLCASSLAVEQYFGPGTRLTVT.

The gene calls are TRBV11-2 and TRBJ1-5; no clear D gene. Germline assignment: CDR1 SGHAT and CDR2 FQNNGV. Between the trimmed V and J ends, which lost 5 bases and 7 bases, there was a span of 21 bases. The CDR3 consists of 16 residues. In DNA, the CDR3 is TGTGCCAGCAGCCCGTGGAGTGGTGGCGTGAACCAGCCCCAGCATTTT. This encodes CASSPWSGGVNQPQHF.